This T cell receptor beta chain was observed in a study of glioma-infiltrating T cells after dendritic cell vaccination. Study context: Patients had newly diagnosed or recurrent glioblastoma and received dendritic cell vaccines.

Findings and caveats of the study: Estimated pretreatment TIL content predicted outcome after dendritic cell vaccination.

Sample time point: after dendritic cell vaccination, including at tumor progression/relapse. Patients had residual fresh-frozen tumor tissue and more than two years of survival data. None of the glioblastoma patients had an isocitrate dehydrogenase mutation. The trim removed 0 bases at V and 5 bases at J, leaving 8 bases unmatched. Germline CDR1 and CDR2: MGHRA and YSYEKL. The CDR3 consists of 17 residues. TCRdb keeps only in-frame clones here, not all; method: immunoSEQ multiplex PCR. This table has roughly 60,000 clones, about 89% appearing once. With regard to this clone: The antigen remains undetermined.

The sequence was collected from a human donor with glioblastoma. The genes are TRBV4-1 and TRBJ2-1; the match to TRBD1 covers 9 bases. The starting material was blood, obtained after dendritic cell vaccination. CDR3 in amino acids: CASSQDLSGQGDNEQFF. For the CDR3, the DNA is TGCGCCAGCAGCCAAGATCTTTCGGGACAGGGCGACAATGAGCAGTTCTTC.